The rows below give T cell receptor beta chains drawn from one sample of a study of naive and memory T cell subsets. One entry per CDR3 protein results from TCRdb running MiXCR on the UMI-ligation and nested PCR reads. The data hold 120,000 to 150,000 distinct CDR3 sequences, with about a sixth observed a single time. Sequencing was carried out using naive CD4+ T cells from blood. Receptors were obtained from a human donor in good health. CDR3s include the opening cysteine and the closing phenylalanine or tryptophan. Each record gives: V gene, J gene, CDR3 length, CDR3 protein.

TRBV20-1	TRBJ2-7	16	CSASRQTSGRGVEQYF
TRBV6-5	TRBJ1-1	14	CASTSPQGGTEAFF
TRBV23-1	TRBJ2-3	17	CASSQSRRRRHTDTQYF
TRBV6-5	TRBJ1-2	10	CATKRYGYTF
TRBV30	TRBJ1-1	13	CAWSSYMNTEAFF
TRBV6-5	TRBJ1-1	15	CASSYSRQGRTEAFF
TRBV24-1	TRBJ2-7	12	CATSDDRGEQYF
TRBV19	TRBJ2-1	14	CASRGLAGLGEQFF
TRBV10-3	TRBJ2-7	14	CAIRRDGAAYEQYF
TRBV28	TRBJ1-2	12	CASESNHYGYTF
TRBV30	TRBJ2-3	11	CAWSADPTQYF
TRBV10-3	TRBJ2-3	14	CAIMGGRASDTQYF
TRBV7-9	TRBJ2-1	15	CASSLASGGPGEQFF
TRBV29-1	TRBJ2-3	14	CSVGPGTSTDTQYF
TRBV12-3/TRBV12-4	TRBJ2-2	12	CASSCSWEELFF
TRBV13	TRBJ2-7	19	CASSYFHPAGASGTYEQYF
TRBV7-2	TRBJ2-1	14	CAGGGSGTHNEQFF
TRBV7-9	TRBJ2-7	14	CASSPPGGHYEQYF
TRBV30	TRBJ2-1	13	CAWSAAKNNEQFF
TRBV7-2	TRBJ2-2	17	CASSLVLAGGGTGELFF
TRBV6-6	TRBJ1-2	14	CAIKSPGQHYGYTF
TRBV11-2	TRBJ2-3	13	CASSLSRADTQYF
TRBV7-6	TRBJ2-1	15	CASSLVITQNNEQFF
TRBV10-3	TRBJ1-1	14	CATRTAEGYTEAFF
TRBV10-3	TRBJ2-2	15	CAIRSGGLDTGELFF
TRBV5-1	TRBJ2-1	16	CASSSDSGISYNEQFF
TRBV12-3/TRBV12-4	TRBJ1-5	16	CASSAGQGSAYQPQHF
TRBV19	TRBJ1-3	18	CASSTHKLGQSTGNTIYF
TRBV28	TRBJ1-2	14	CAGGTLGQGEGYTF
TRBV12-3/TRBV12-4	TRBJ1-5	14	CASSPLTGNQPQHF
TRBV4-1	TRBJ2-1	17	CASSHGRAGVIRSEQFF
TRBV14	TRBJ2-3	15	CASSPVVVTTDTQYF
TRBV5-1	TRBJ2-1	13	CASIGLPHNEQFF
TRBV5-1	TRBJ2-5	15	CASSPRDREQETQYF
TRBV19	TRBJ1-5	15	CASSSPGHGYQPQHF
TRBV4-3	TRBJ2-5	15	CASSQGRAFPETQYF
TRBV7-7	TRBJ2-1	15	CASSPIGEPYNEQFF
TRBV7-8	TRBJ2-1	15	CASSPPGGGDNEQFF
TRBV18	TRBJ2-3	14	CASSPPYSTDTQYF
TRBV27	TRBJ1-2	13	CASRTGGGYGYTF
TRBV2	TRBJ2-1	13	CASSTNRYNEQFF
TRBV15	TRBJ2-5	13	CATSRDKKETQYF
TRBV7-2	TRBJ1-4	15	CASSNRQGGGEKLFF
TRBV20-1	TRBJ2-3	14	CSAPIAGRILTQYF
TRBV7-9	TRBJ1-1	19	CASSSFGLTGNSWGTEAFF
TRBV7-9	TRBJ2-2	18	CASSPNRLAGGLTGELFF
TRBV15	TRBJ1-1	14	CATRRGEGAGEAFF
TRBV27	TRBJ1-5	15	CASSSRRLSNQPQHF
TRBV6-2/TRBV6-3	TRBJ2-5	14	CASSYPLQDGLSYF
TRBV28	TRBJ2-3	15	CASSSEREYTDTQYF
TRBV7-9	TRBJ2-1	13	CASSLNVGDEQFF
TRBV12-3/TRBV12-4	TRBJ2-7	15	CASSFTGTSGYEQYF
TRBV7-2	TRBJ2-3	15	CASRRAGGYTDTQYF
TRBV14	TRBJ2-7	16	CASSQGQAAPTNEQYF
TRBV18	TRBJ2-6	15	CASSPPGTGANVLTF
TRBV28	TRBJ1-1	14	CASSSGTVNTEAFF
TRBV5-1	TRBJ2-7	15	CASSASGRAFYEQYF
TRBV7-6	TRBJ2-6	15	CASSGYRAGANVLTF